One and the same sample provided the 21 T cell receptor beta chains below, sequenced in a study of blood T cell repertoires in COVID-19. The table came from immunoSEQ multiplex PCR; TCRdb's copy has only in-frame clones and leaves some out. The data show 150,000 to 200,000 clones, approximately 86% seen once. The sequenced material came from PBMCs or T cells enriched from blood (not recorded which). The receptors here all came from a woman in her 40s in a cohort exposed to, infected with or recovered from COVID-19 (not recorded which).

This rearrangement joins TRBV5-1 to TRBJ1-5; unclear D gene. Trimming left V 0 bases short and J 1 base short, with 8 bases between. CDR3 length: 15 residues. Looked up from germline, CDR1 is SGHRS and CDR2 is YFSETQ. CDR3 in DNA: TGCGCCAGCAGCTTGGACGGAGGGAGCAATCAGCCCCAGCATTTT. Translation: CASSLDGGSNQPQHF.

The V gene is TRBV6-6, the J gene TRBJ1-5, with D possibly TRBD1 on 5 matching bases. V was clipped by 8 bases and J by 4 bases, with 15 bases between them. CDR3 size: 14 residues. Germline loops: CDR1 MNHNY, CDR2 SVGAGI (reference sequence). The CDR3 nucleotides read TGTGCCAGCTGGGGCGGACCAATAAATCAGCCCCAGCATTTT. As protein: CASWGGPINQPQHF.

V is TRBV9 and J is TRBJ2-5, with TRBD2 identical over 16 bases. Germline V gene data show CDR1 as SGDLS and CDR2 as YYNGEE. V was clipped by 2 bases and J by 1 base; unmatched bases: 5. This CDR3 has 18 amino acids. The CDR3 DNA reads TGTGCCAGCAGCGTCGGGACTAGCGGGAGGGATACCCAAGAGACCCAGTACTTC. Translated: CASSVGTSGRDTQETQYF.

J is TRBJ2-2 and V is TRBV13; D is unresolved. The CDR3 has 14 residues. Germline V gene sequence: CDR1 PRHDT, CDR2 FYEKMQ (reference sequence). V was cut by 0 bases and J by 4 bases, with 6 bases left in between. This CDR3 reads CASSLGQITGELFF. For the CDR3, the DNA is TGTGCCAGCAGCTTAGGACAGATCACCGGGGAGCTGTTTTTT.

This chain's CDR3 is CASSVGQGTSPLHF. The CDR3 DNA reads TGTGCCAGCAGCGTTGGACAGGGGACCTCACCCCTCCACTTT. This chain connects TRBV9 to TRBJ1-6, with TRBD1 matching 9 bases. This CDR3 has 14 amino acids. With 2 bases clipped from V and 10 bases from J, the junction kept 4 bases outside the gene matches. Germline loops: CDR1 SGDLS, CDR2 YYNGEE.

The chain carries TRBV21-1 and TRBJ2-3; TRBD2 is the table's D call and was not checked against the DNA. TRBV21-1 is a pseudogene. The CDR3 length is 15 residues. DNA of the CDR3: TGTGCCAGCAGCAATTGGGCTAGCTGCGCAGATACGCAGTATTTT. Its protein is CASSNWASCADTQYF.

Regarding this clone: This CDR3 is also generated by other DNA sequences in the sample. The CDR3 reads CASSLSGGSYNEQFF. For the CDR3, the DNA is TGCGCCAGCAGCTTGTCCGGCGGCTCCTACAATGAGCAGTTCTTC. The rearrangement uses TRBV5-1 and TRBJ2-1; D gene uncertain. The germline CDR1 and CDR2 sequences are SGHRS and YFSETQ. V shed 1 base and J shed 0 bases, with 8 bases lying between them. The CDR3 runs to 15 residues. The entire variable domain, with the rest obtained from reference TRBV5-1 and TRBJ2-1, is as follows: KAGVTQTPRYLIKTRGQQVTLSCSPISGHRSVSWYQQTPGQGLQFLFEYFSETQRNKGNFPGRFSGRQFSNSRSEMNVSTLELGDSALYLCASSLSGGSYNEQFFGPGTRLTVL.

This rearrangement joins TRBV28 to TRBJ2-1; TRBD2 matches 13 bases. The germline V gene encodes CDR1 MDHEN and CDR2 SYDVKM. V lost 6 bases, J lost 5 bases, and 1 base stayed unmatched. There are 14 residues in the CDR3. Here the CDR3 DNA reads TGTGCCAGCAGCGGACTAGCGGGGGACAATGAGCAGTTCTTC. Translated: CASSGLAGDNEQFF.

The chain couples TRBV10-3 to TRBJ1-6; 12 nucleotides agree with TRBD1. Per the germline V gene, CDR1 is ENHRY and CDR2 is SYGVKD. The CDR3 runs 19 residues. V lost 2 bases and J lost 1; bases outside the gene matches: 6. The CDR3 here is CAISETGTGGFSYNSPLHF. For the CDR3, the DNA is TGTGCCATCAGTGAGACGGGGACAGGGGGCTTTTCCTATAATTCACCCCTCCACTTT.

The CDR3 nucleotides are TGCGCCAGCAGCCAAGGTTCAGGGAAGGGCTATGGCTACACCTTC. Translation: CASSQGSGKGYGYTF. The chain combines TRBV4-3 with TRBJ1-2; TRBD1 might be the D (5 bases). Between the trimmed V and J ends, which lost 1 base and 4 bases, there was a span of 13 bases. Germline V gives CDR1 LGHNA, CDR2 YSLEER. This CDR3 region has 15 residues.

The rearrangement links TRBV19 to TRBJ2-7, with 9 bases matching TRBD2. The CDR3 is made up of 14 amino acids. J gave up 5 bases and V 1 base, and 3 bases lay outside the gene matches. Germline CDR1 and CDR2: LNHDA and SQIVND (reference sequence). This chain's CDR3 is CASSIVASGDEQYF. For the CDR3, the DNA is TGTGCCAGTAGTATAGTTGCTAGCGGGGACGAGCAGTACTTC.

This clone turned up a few times. The V gene is TRBV7-9, the J gene TRBJ2-7; 8 positions match TRBD2. V gave up 5 bases and J gave up 4 bases; unmatched junction bases: 22. The CDR3 spans 19 residues. CDR1 SEHNR and CDR2 FQNEAQ come from the germline V gene (reference sequence). CDR3 in DNA: TGTGCCAGCAGCCCGTACAGCTTAAGTATTACTAGCGGCCGGTACGAGCAGTACTTC. Translation gives CASSPYSLSITSGRYEQYF. The full variable domain, completed using reference TRBV7-9 and TRBJ2-7, is DTGVSQNPRHKITKRGQNVTFRCDPISEHNRLYWYRQTLGQGPEFLTYFQNEAQLEKSRLLSDRFSAERPKGSFSTLEIQRTEQGDSAMYLCASSPYSLSITSGRYEQYFGPGTRLTVT.

This sequence joins TRBV2 and TRBJ1-1, with D possibly being TRBD1 (6 bases). The CDR3 spans 12 residues. The V gene's germline CDR1 is SNHLY and CDR2 FYNNEI. Trimming removed 10 bases at V and 2 bases at J, with 11 bases between. CDR3: CAIAQGNTEAFF. The CDR3 DNA reads TGTGCCATAGCACAGGGTAACACTGAAGCTTTCTTT.

V is TRBV11-2 and J is TRBJ2-3; 10 nucleotides agree with TRBD1. Germline loops: CDR1 SGHAT, CDR2 FQNNGV. This CDR3 has 16 residues. V trimming: 0 bases; J trimming: 5 bases; junction bases outside the gene matches: 5. The chain's CDR3 is CASSLEGTGVGDTQYF. DNA of the CDR3: TGTGCCAGCAGCTTAGAGGGGACAGGGGTGGGAGATACGCAGTATTTT.

This chain joins TRBV2 and TRBJ1-1, with 7 bases identical to TRBD1. The CDR3 is 13 residues long. Germline V gene sequence: CDR1 SNHLY, CDR2 FYNNEI. The V gene end was trimmed by 4 bases and the J gene end by 5 bases; junction bases not matched to a gene: 4. CDR3 region: CASSATGRTEAFF. The CDR3 nucleotides are TGTGCCAGCAGTGCGACAGGGAGAACTGAAGCTTTCTTT.

The chain is built from TRBV28 and TRBJ1-5, with no clear D. CDR3 length: 15 residues. CDR1 and CDR2 (germline): MDHEN, SYDVKM. The ends were cut back, 2 bases at V and 0 bases at J, with 8 bases in the middle. The CDR3 region has the DNA TGTGCCAGCAGTTTAACAGTCAATAGCAATCAGCCCCAGCATTTT. Its protein is CASSLTVNSNQPQHF.

This clone was detected only once. The rearrangement links TRBV29-1 to TRBJ2-1; D perhaps matches TRBD1 (6 bases). Germline V CDR1 and CDR2: SQVTM, ANQGSEA. The V end was cut by 7 bases, the J end by 4 bases, with 11 bases between. The CDR3 covers 12 residues. The CDR3 DNA reads TGCAGCGAATCAGGGGATTACAATGAGCAGTTCTTC. Its protein product is CSESGDYNEQFF.

This chain joins TRBV2 and TRBJ2-7, with 10 nucleotides matching TRBD1. Unmatched junction bases numbered 5, after V lost 6 bases and J lost 3 bases. This CDR3 contains 14 residues. In germline, CDR1 is SNHLY, CDR2 FYNNEI. This CDR3 reads CASSDRTGGYEQYF. CDR3 coding DNA: TGTGCCAGCAGCGATAGGACAGGGGGCTACGAGCAGTACTTC.

This clone occurred a few times. This chain joins TRBV11-2 and TRBJ2-5; D call uncertain. Per the germline V gene, CDR1 is SGHAT and CDR2 is FQNNGV. Trimming took 3 bases from V and 1 from J, leaving 6 bases between them. CDR3 length: 13 residues. The CDR3 protein is CASSFGSQETQYF. CDR3 bases: TGTGCCAGCAGCTTTGGCAGCCAAGAGACCCAGTACTTC.

The V call is TRBV5-1, the J call TRBJ1-2; D may be TRBD1 (6 bases). The ends were cut back, 3 bases at V and 6 bases at J, with 9 bases in the middle. From germline, CDR1 is SGHRS and CDR2 YFSETQ. There are 12 residues in the CDR3. CDR3 loop: CASSSYRDGYTF. CDR3 in DNA: TGCGCCAGCAGCTCCTACAGGGATGGCTACACCTTC.

V gene TRBV30 combines with J gene TRBJ1-5, with no clear D. This CDR3 comprises 9 residues. The germline gives CDR1 GTSNPN, CDR2 SVGIG (reference sequence). Trimming stripped 8 bases from V and 9 bases from J, with 8 bases between. The CDR3 DNA is TGTGCCAGCCGGGTGCCCCAGCATTTT. Its translation: CASRVPQHF.